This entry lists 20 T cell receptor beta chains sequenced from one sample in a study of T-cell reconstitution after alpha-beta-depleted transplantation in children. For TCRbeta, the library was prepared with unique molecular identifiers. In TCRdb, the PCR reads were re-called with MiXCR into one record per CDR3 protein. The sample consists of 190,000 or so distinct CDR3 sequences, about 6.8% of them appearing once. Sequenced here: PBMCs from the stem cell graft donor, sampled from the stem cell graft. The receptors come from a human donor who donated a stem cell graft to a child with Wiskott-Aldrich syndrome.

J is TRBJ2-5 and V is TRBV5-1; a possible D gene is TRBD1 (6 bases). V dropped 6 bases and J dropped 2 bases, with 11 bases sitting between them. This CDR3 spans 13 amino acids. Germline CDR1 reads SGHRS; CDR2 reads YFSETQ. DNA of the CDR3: TGCGCCAGCACCGGACAGCTTCAAGAGACCCAGTACTTC. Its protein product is CASTGQLQETQYF.

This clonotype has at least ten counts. As DNA, the CDR3 is TGCAGTGCTAGATTAGATCGGGGGTTTATGGATCAGCCCCAGCATTTT. It specifies CSARLDRGFMDQPQHF. The chain recombines TRBV20-1 with TRBJ1-5, with TRBD1 as a possible D gene (5 bases). The V end was cut by 2 bases, the J end by 5 bases, with 19 bases between. Germline V lookup: CDR1 DFQATT, CDR2 SNEGSKA (reference sequence). The CDR3 totals 16 residues.

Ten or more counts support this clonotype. The CDR3 DNA reads TGTGCCAGCAGTCGGGATTCGGGGACAGCACAAGAGACCCAGTACTTC. Amino acids: CASSRDSGTAQETQYF. V gene TRBV6-1 combines with J gene TRBJ2-5; the match to TRBD1 covers 7 bases. Germline CDR1 and CDR2: MNHNS and SASEGT. CDR3 length: 16 residues. Trimming took 5 bases from V and 2 from J; bases not matched to a gene: 11.

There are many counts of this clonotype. The CDR3 nucleotides are TGCAGTGCTAGACCGCCTAGCGGGGGGGCCCTCGAGCAGTACTTC. It is translated as CSARPPSGGALEQYF. The chain uses TRBV20-1 and TRBJ2-7; 12 bases align to TRBD2. The CDR3 contains 15 residues. The ends lost 2 bases at V and 6 bases at J; junction bases unmatched: 8. Looked up from germline, CDR1 is DFQATT and CDR2 is SNEGSKA (reference sequence).

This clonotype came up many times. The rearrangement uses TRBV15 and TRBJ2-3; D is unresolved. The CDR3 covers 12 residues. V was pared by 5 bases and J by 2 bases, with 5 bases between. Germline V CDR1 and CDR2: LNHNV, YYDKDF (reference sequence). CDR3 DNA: TGTGCCACCAGCGTGAACACAGATACGCAGTATTTT. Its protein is CATSVNTDTQYF. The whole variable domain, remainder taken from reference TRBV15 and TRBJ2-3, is DAMVIQNPRYQVTQFGKPVTLSCSQTLNHNVMYWYQQKSSQAPKLLFHYYDKDFNNEADTPDNFQSRRPNTSFCFLDIRSPGLGDTAMYLCATSVNTDTQYFGPGTRLTVL.

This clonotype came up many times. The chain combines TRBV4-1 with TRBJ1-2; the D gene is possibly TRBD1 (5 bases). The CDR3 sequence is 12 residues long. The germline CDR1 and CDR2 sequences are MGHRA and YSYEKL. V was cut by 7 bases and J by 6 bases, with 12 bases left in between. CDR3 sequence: CASTGGEHGYTF. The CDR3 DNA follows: TGCGCCAGCACGGGGGGAGAACATGGCTACACCTTC.

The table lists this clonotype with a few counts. CDR3 DNA sequence: TGTGCCAGCAGCTTAAAGTGGTCGGCGGGGGGATTCACCGGGGAGCTGTTTTTT. Translated, it gives CASSLKWSAGGFTGELFF. The chain uses TRBV7-3 and TRBJ2-2; the match to TRBD2 covers 8 bases. Germline V gene sequence: CDR1 SGHTA, CDR2 FQGTGA. Unmatched junction bases numbered 11, after V lost 1 base and J lost 4 bases. The CDR3 sequence is 18 residues long.

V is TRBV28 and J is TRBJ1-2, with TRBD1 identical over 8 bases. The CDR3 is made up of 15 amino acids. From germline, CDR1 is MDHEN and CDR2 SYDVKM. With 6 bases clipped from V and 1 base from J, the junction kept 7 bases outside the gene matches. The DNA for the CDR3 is TGTGCCAGCAGCGTCCCGGGACAGGATAACTATGGCTACACCTTC. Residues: CASSVPGQDNYGYTF.

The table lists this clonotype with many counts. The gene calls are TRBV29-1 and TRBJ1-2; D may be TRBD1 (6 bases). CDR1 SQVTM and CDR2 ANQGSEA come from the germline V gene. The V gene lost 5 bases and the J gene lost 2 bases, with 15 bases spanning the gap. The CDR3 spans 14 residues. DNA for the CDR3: TGCAGCGTTCTAGCTGGACAGAACAACTATGGCTACACCTTC. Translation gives CSVLAGQNNYGYTF.

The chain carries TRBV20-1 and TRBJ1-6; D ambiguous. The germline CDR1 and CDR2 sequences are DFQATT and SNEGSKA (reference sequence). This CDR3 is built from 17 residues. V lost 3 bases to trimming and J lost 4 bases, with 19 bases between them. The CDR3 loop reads CSASEVLTLPYNSPLHF. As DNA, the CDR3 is TGCAGTGCTAGTGAGGTTTTGACGCTCCCGTATAATTCACCCCTCCACTTT.

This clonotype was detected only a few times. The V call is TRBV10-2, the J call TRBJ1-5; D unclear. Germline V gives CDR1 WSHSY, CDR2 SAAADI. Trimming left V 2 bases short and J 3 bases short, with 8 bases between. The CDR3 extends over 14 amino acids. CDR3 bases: TGCGCCAGCAGTGAGGCGACACACAATCAGCCCCAGCATTTT. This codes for CASSEATHNQPQHF.

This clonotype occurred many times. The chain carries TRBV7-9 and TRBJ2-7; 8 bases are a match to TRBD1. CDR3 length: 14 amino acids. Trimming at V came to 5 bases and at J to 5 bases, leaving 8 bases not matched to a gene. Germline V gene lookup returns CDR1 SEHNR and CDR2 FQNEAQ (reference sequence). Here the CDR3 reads CASSLGTGINEQYF. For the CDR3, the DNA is TGTGCCAGCAGCCTCGGGACAGGTATCAACGAGCAGTACTTC.

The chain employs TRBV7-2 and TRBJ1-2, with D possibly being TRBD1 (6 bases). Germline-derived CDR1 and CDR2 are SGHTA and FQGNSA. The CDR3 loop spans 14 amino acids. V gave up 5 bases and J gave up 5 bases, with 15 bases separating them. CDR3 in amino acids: CASSIFRDNYGYTF. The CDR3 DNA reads TGTGCCAGCAGCATATTCCGGGACAATTATGGCTACACCTTC.

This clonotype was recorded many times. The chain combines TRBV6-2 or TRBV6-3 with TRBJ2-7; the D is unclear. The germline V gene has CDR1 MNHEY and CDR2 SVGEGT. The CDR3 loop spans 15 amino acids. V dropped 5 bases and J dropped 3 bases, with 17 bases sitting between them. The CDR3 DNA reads TGTGCCAGCAGTCCCCCTGGGCACGCAAACTACGAGCAGTACTTC. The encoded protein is CASSPPGHANYEQYF.

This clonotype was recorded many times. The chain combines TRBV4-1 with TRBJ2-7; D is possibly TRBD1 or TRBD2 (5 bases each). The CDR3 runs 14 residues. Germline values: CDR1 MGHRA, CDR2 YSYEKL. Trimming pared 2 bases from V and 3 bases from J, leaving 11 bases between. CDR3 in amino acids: CASSQRDGYYEQYF. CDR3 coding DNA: TGCGCCAGCAGCCAAAGGGACGGCTACTACGAGCAGTACTTC.

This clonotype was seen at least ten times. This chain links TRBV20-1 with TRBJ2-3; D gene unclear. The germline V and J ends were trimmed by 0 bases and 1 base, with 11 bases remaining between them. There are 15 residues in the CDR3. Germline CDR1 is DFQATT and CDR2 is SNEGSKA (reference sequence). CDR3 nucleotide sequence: TGCAGTGCTAGAGATCTGGCGTGGGGCACAGATACGCAGTATTTT. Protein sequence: CSARDLAWGTDTQYF.

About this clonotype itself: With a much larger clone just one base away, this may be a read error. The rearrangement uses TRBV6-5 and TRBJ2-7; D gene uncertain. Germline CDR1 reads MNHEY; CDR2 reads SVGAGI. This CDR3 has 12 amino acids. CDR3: CASSYSPYVQYF. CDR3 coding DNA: TGTGCCAGCAGTTACTCGCCGTACGTGCAGTACTTC.

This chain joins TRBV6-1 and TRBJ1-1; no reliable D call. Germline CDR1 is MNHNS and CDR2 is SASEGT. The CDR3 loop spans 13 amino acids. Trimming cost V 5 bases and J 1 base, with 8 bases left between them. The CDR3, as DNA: TGTGCCAGCAGTCCCAAGGCGAACACTGAAGCTTTCTTT. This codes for CASSPKANTEAFF.

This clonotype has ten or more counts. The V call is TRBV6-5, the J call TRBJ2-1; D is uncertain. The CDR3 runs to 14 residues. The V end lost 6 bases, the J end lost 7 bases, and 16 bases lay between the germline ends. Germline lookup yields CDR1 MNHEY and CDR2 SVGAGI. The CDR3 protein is CASSVDPAGNEQFF. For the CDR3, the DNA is TGTGCCAGCAGCGTAGACCCGGCTGGGAATGAGCAGTTCTTC.

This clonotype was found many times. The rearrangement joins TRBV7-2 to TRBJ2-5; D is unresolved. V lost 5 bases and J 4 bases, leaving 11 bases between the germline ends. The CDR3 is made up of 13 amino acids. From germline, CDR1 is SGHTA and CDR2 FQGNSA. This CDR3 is CASSPGPGETQYF. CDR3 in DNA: TGTGCCAGCAGCCCTGGACCCGGAGAGACCCAGTACTTC.